One sample yielded the 32 T cell receptor beta chains listed below, sequenced in a study of blood T cells in healthy people across ages. It was with a sample-barcoded 5' primer and a J-beta primer mix that a second PCR of roughly 7 to 12 cycles was run. One entry per CDR3 protein, called by TCRdb with MiXCR from the 5' RACE reads. Of about 970,000 distinct CDR3 sequences listed, roughly 51% are singletons. Sequencing input: blood. These receptors were obtained from a woman aged 60-75 years in good health.

This clonotype was counted between two and nine times. The chain is built from TRBV15 and TRBJ2-3, with 7 bases that match TRBD1. The J segment lost 2 bases and the V segment lost 8 bases, leaving 7 bases of the junction unmatched. This CDR3 comprises 14 residues. Germline-derived CDR1 and CDR2 are LNHNV and YYDKDF (reference sequence). The CDR3 here is CATRETGYTDTQYF. DNA of the CDR3: TGTGCCACCCGAGAGACAGGGTACACAGATACGCAGTATTTT.

The rearrangement uses TRBV2 and TRBJ2-7; unclear D gene. V shed 7 bases and J shed 0 bases, with 19 bases lying between them. The length of the CDR3 is 16 residues. Germline loops: CDR1 SNHLY, CDR2 FYNNEI. CDR3 nucleotides: TGTGCCAGCAAGGCCCCAGTCGGGCGATTCTCCTACGAGCAGTACTTC. It encodes CASKAPVGRFSYEQYF.

The V gene is TRBV9, the J gene TRBJ1-1; D remains unclear. Per the germline V gene, CDR1 is SGDLS and CDR2 is YYNGEE. The CDR3 covers 15 residues. Between the trimmed V and J ends, which lost 4 bases and 1 base, there was a span of 14 bases. Here the CDR3 DNA reads TGTGCCAGCAGCCCGACCTCCACTGGGAACACTGAAGCTTTCTTT. Protein: CASSPTSTGNTEAFF.

The chain couples TRBV7-2 to TRBJ2-2; D remains unclear. Per germline, CDR1 SGHTA and CDR2 FQGNSA. The CDR3 is 14 amino acids. The V gene lost 1 base and the J gene lost 0 bases, with 3 bases spanning the gap. CDR3 DNA sequence: TGTGCCAGCAGCTTAGATCCGAACACCGGGGAGCTGTTTTTT. Protein sequence: CASSLDPNTGELFF.

There are a few counts of this clonotype. This rearrangement joins TRBV14 to TRBJ2-1; D remains ambiguous. CDR1 and CDR2 from the germline V gene are SGHDN and FVKESK. This CDR3 contains 16 residues. V was shortened by 1 base and J by 0 bases, with 10 bases between the two germline ends. This CDR3 is CASSQVWGSSYNEQFF. In DNA form, the CDR3 reads TGTGCCAGCAGCCAAGTTTGGGGAAGCTCCTACAATGAGCAGTTCTTC.

The V and J genes are TRBV7-8 and TRBJ2-2, with D unresolved. Germline lookup yields CDR1 SGHVS and CDR2 FQNEAQ. The CDR3 length is 12 residues. V shed 6 bases and J shed 6 bases, with 8 bases lying between them. The DNA for the CDR3 is TGTGCCAGCAGGTCTCGCGCCGGGGAGCTGTTTTTT. This translates into CASRSRAGELFF.

The chain combines TRBV15 with TRBJ2-7, with 7 bases fitting TRBD1. CDR3 size: 15 residues. The J segment lost 3 bases and the V segment lost 4 bases, leaving 9 bases of the junction unmatched. Germline V gene lookup returns CDR1 LNHNV and CDR2 YYDKDF (reference sequence). As DNA, the CDR3 is TGTGCCACCAGCACTCGCTCCGGGACAGTCTACGAGCAGTACTTC. Translated, it gives CATSTRSGTVYEQYF.

A remark on this clonotype: The junction and the germline gene differ at one end; a read error may be behind it. This sequence joins TRBV18 and TRBJ2-7; 11 bases agree with TRBD1. The germline V gene encodes CDR1 KGHSH and CDR2 LQKENI. The CDR3 is made up of 14 amino acids. CDR3 in amino acids: CTSSPGTGGYEQYF. In DNA, the CDR3 is TGTACCAGCTCACCAGGGACAGGGGGCTACGAGCAGTACTTC.

The J gene is TRBJ2-1, the V gene TRBV20-1; 12 bases align to TRBD2. V shed 0 bases and J 7 bases; nucleotides not matched to a gene: 4. This CDR3 spans 15 amino acids. Per the germline V gene, CDR1 is DFQATT and CDR2 is SNEGSKA (reference sequence). Here the CDR3 reads CSARDPTSGSNEQFF. The CDR3 DNA reads TGCAGTGCTAGAGACCCGACTAGCGGGAGTAATGAGCAGTTCTTC.

This rearrangement joins TRBV20-1 to TRBJ2-1, with 7 bases that match TRBD1. The CDR3 spans 13 residues. Germline loops: CDR1 DFQATT, CDR2 SNEGSKA (reference sequence). Trimming cost V 5 bases and J 8 bases; bases outside gene matches: 9. CDR3 sequence reads: CSAAKGAFDEQFF. As DNA, the CDR3 is TGCAGTGCTGCGAAGGGGGCGTTCGATGAGCAGTTCTTC.

The CDR3 DNA reads as TGTGCCAGCTCACCTGACAGGTTGACTTCTTACGAGCAGTACTTC. It specifies CASSPDRLTSYEQYF. This chain links TRBV18 with TRBJ2-7; maybe TRBD1 (6 bases). V was clipped by 3 bases and J by 4 bases, with 16 bases between them. The CDR3 has 15 amino acids. The germline CDR1 and CDR2 sequences are KGHSH and LQKENI.

The V gene is TRBV7-2, the J gene TRBJ1-2, with D tentatively TRBD1 (5 bases). CDR3 length: 13 residues. V lost 4 bases and J lost 6, with 12 bases in between. The germline V gene encodes CDR1 SGHTA and CDR2 FQGNSA. The DNA for the CDR3 is TGTGCCAGCAGCTGGGGGAGTTCGAATGGCTACACCTTC. It encodes CASSWGSSNGYTF. The variable domain in full, completed from reference TRBV7-2 and TRBJ1-2, reads GAGVSQSPSNKVTEKGKDVELRCDPISGHTALYWYRQSLGQGLEFLIYFQGNSAPDKSGLPSDRFSAERTGGSVSTLTIQRTQQEDSAVYLCASSWGSSNGYTFGSGTRLTVV.

The gene calls are TRBV24-1 and TRBJ2-3; either TRBD1 or TRBD2 may fit D (5 bases each). Trimming stripped 1 base from V and 5 bases from J, with 15 bases between. CDR1 and CDR2 from the germline V gene are KGHDR and SFDVKD. The CDR3 has 16 residues. CDR3 nucleotides: TGTGCCACCAGTGATTTCCGGGGCCACTGCTTAGATACGCAGTATTTT. This encodes CATSDFRGHCLDTQYF.

In this sample, this clonotype turned up a few times. The chain uses TRBV29-1 and TRBJ1-1; perhaps TRBD1 as D (5 bases). The germline V and J ends were trimmed by 4 bases and 1 base, with 10 bases remaining between them. The CDR3 length is 13 residues. Germline V CDR1 and CDR2: SQVTM, ANQGSEA. The CDR3 bases are TGCAGCGTTGCGGGACCGCAGAACACTGAAGCTTTCTTT. Residues: CSVAGPQNTEAFF. Looking up the rest from reference TRBV29-1 and TRBJ1-1 gives the full variable domain: SAVISQKPSRDICQRGTSLTIQCQVDSQVTMMFWYRQQPGQSLTLIATANQGSEATYESGFVIDKFPISRPNLTFSTLTVSNMSPEDSSIYLCSVAGPQNTEAFFGQGTRLTVV.

The chain employs TRBV10-3 and TRBJ2-1, with TRBD2 matching 8 bases. The CDR3 covers 14 residues. CDR1 and CDR2 (germline): ENHRY, SYGVKD. J lost 5 bases, V lost 3 bases, and 3 bases had no gene match. CDR3 protein: CAISDTSGHNEQFF. CDR3 nucleotide sequence: TGTGCCATCAGTGATACTAGCGGCCACAATGAGCAGTTCTTC.

Note on this clonotype: One base away lies a much larger clone, so this may be a sequencing read error. The chain joins TRBV7-2 to TRBJ2-1; 8 bases fit TRBD1. The J call is in doubt because the DNA end fits TRBJ2-7 better. CDR3 length: 15 residues. Germline V gene lookup returns CDR1 SGHTA and CDR2 FQGNSA. Here the CDR3 reads CASSVATGGHYEQYF. The DNA for the CDR3 is TGTGCCAGCAGCGTAGCCACAGGGGGGCACTACGAGCAGTACTTC.

V usage is TRBV4-3 and J usage is TRBJ2-7, with no clear D. The last part of the DNA fits TRBJ2-1 better; the J call may be wrong. CDR3 size: 13 residues. Germline V gene sequence: CDR1 LGHNA, CDR2 YSLEER. CDR3 protein: CASSQGRLFEQFF. The CDR3 nucleotides are TGCGCCAGCAGCCAAGGAAGATTGTTTGAGCAGTTCTTC.

This clonotype appeared a few times. The V call is TRBV11-2, the J call TRBJ2-7; D is unclear. Germline lookup yields CDR1 SGHAT and CDR2 FQNNGV. The CDR3 is 13 residues long. V was clipped by 6 bases and J by 1 base, with 10 bases between them. The CDR3 region has the DNA TGTGCCAGCAGTCCTAGGCGGTCCTACGAGCAGTACTTC. This gives the protein CASSPRRSYEQYF.

This clonotype was counted only a few times. The V call is TRBV11-3, the J call TRBJ2-1, with 15 nucleotides matching TRBD2. CDR3 length: 19 residues. CDR1 is SGHNT and CDR2 is YENEEA in the germline V gene. With V trimmed by 5 bases and J by 3 bases, 11 bases remained unmatched. CDR3 bases: TGTGCCAGCAGCCAAGGGTGGACTAGCGGGGGGGGGGACTACAATGAGCAGTTCTTC. Encoded protein: CASSQGWTSGGGDYNEQFF.

The V call is TRBV7-9, the J call TRBJ2-1; 8 nucleotides align to TRBD2. Germline V gene data show CDR1 as SEHNR and CDR2 as FQNEAQ (reference sequence). V gave up 5 bases and J gave up 4 bases; unmatched junction bases: 7. The CDR3 extends over 15 amino acids. In DNA form, the CDR3 reads TGTGCCAGCAGCCAAACTAGCGGAGAATACAATGAGCAGTTCTTC. It translates to CASSQTSGEYNEQFF. Based on the CDR3 plus reference TRBV7-9 and TRBJ2-1, the full variable domain is DTGVSQNPRHKITKRGQNVTFRCDPISEHNRLYWYRQTLGQGPEFLTYFQNEAQLEKSRLLSDRFSAERPKGSFSTLEIQRTEQGDSAMYLCASSQTSGEYNEQFFGPGTRLTVL.

The rearrangement joins TRBV12-3 or TRBV12-4 to TRBJ2-1, with D perhaps TRBD1 or TRBD2 (5 bases each). The CDR3 sequence is 15 residues long. V was pared by 7 bases and J by 5 bases, with 18 bases between. The CDR3 nucleotides read TGTGCCAGCACCAACCCCTTGGGACGCGACAATGAGCAGTTCTTC. This sequence encodes CASTNPLGRDNEQFF.

A few counts support this clonotype. The chain has TRBV20-1 and TRBJ2-7; 7 nucleotides agree with TRBD2. CDR1 is DFQATT, CDR2 SNEGSKA, per germline (reference sequence). The length of the CDR3 is 13 residues. Trimming removed 5 bases from V and 3 bases from J; junction bases left unmatched: 7. The CDR3 sequence: CSAASGNRYEQYF. The CDR3 region has the DNA TGCAGTGCTGCCAGCGGGAACCGCTACGAGCAGTACTTC.

The chain recombines TRBV11-2 with TRBJ2-4, with a weak D call TRBD1 (5 bases). TRBJ2-7 matches the DNA end more closely, so the J call is doubtful. The CDR3 spans 14 residues. Germline CDR1 and CDR2: SGHAT and FQNNGV. The CDR3 spells CASSGHKDTYEQYF. For the CDR3, the DNA is TGTGCCAGCAGCGGACACAAAGACACCTACGAGCAGTACTTC.

The CDR3 is CSAKGTGAGGLGEQYF. CDR3 DNA sequence: TGCAGCGCCAAGGGCACTGGGGCAGGGGGTCTAGGCGAGCAGTACTTC. The V and J genes are TRBV29-1 and TRBJ2-5; 7 nucleotides line up with TRBD1. The J call may not be correct, given that the DNA end is closer to TRBJ2-7. The CDR3 is made up of 16 amino acids. CDR1 is SQVTM and CDR2 is ANQGSEA in the germline V gene.

There are a few counts of this clonotype. The J gene is TRBJ2-3, the V gene TRBV28; no clear D gene. Trimming shortened V by 2 bases and J by 6 bases, and 12 bases separated the two germline ends. The V gene's germline CDR1 is MDHEN and CDR2 SYDVKM. This CDR3 comprises 14 residues. The CDR3 DNA is TGTGCCAGCAGTTTAGGTGGCCTCCGCGATACGCAGTATTTT. Translated, it gives CASSLGGLRDTQYF.

The chain combines TRBV12-3 or TRBV12-4 with TRBJ2-5; D gene unclear. The CDR3 totals 15 residues. V was pared by 0 bases and J by 2 bases, with 10 bases between. In DNA, the CDR3 is TGTGCCAGCAGTTTAGCAAGGGTGGTGCAAGAGACCCAGTACTTC. This translates into CASSLARVVQETQYF.

The CDR3 coding sequence is TGTGCCTGGAGTGGTAGCGGGAGGGCCATCGGTGAGCAGTACTTC. Translated, it gives CAWSGSGRAIGEQYF. The chain recombines TRBV30 with TRBJ2-5; TRBD2 matches at 11 bases. Trimming cost V 1 base and J 11 bases; bases outside gene matches: 12. The CDR3 runs 15 residues. Germline loops: CDR1 GTSNPN, CDR2 SVGIG (reference sequence).

The chain uses TRBV20-1 and TRBJ2-3, with D uncertain. This CDR3 comprises 12 residues. Between the trimmed V and J ends, which lost 0 bases and 6 bases, there was a span of 7 bases. Germline lookup yields CDR1 DFQATT and CDR2 SNEGSKA (reference sequence). CDR3 region: CSARDLMDTQYF. The CDR3 DNA reads as TGCAGTGCTAGAGATCTGATGGATACGCAGTATTTT.

Details on this clonotype: A read error may account for a junction end that differs from germline. This chain links TRBV29-1 with TRBJ2-7, with D perhaps TRBD2 (6 bases). CDR1 is SQVTM, CDR2 ANQGSEA, per germline. This CDR3 has 13 residues. For the CDR3, the DNA is TGCGGCGTAGCTTCGGGGGAACCCTACGAGCAGTACTTC. Its protein is CGVASGEPYEQYF.

Only a few counts were recorded for this clonotype. This sequence joins TRBV15 and TRBJ1-5; D is uncertain. This CDR3 is built from 14 residues. CDR1 and CDR2 (germline): LNHNV, YYDKDF (reference sequence). The V end lost 3 bases, the J end lost 2 bases, and 8 bases lay between the germline ends. CDR3 loop: CATSSFLGNQPQHF. CDR3 in DNA: TGTGCCACCAGCAGCTTTCTGGGCAATCAGCCCCAGCATTTT. The full variable domain, in which reference TRBV15 and TRBJ1-5 provide the parts outside the CDR3, is DAMVIQNPRYQVTQFGKPVTLSCSQTLNHNVMYWYQQKSSQAPKLLFHYYDKDFNNEADTPDNFQSRRPNTSFCFLDIRSPGLGDTAMYLCATSSFLGNQPQHFGDGTRLSIL.

The chain combines TRBV19 with TRBJ2-2; TRBD1 matches 8 bases. J lost 1 base, V lost 8 bases, and 6 bases had no gene match. The CDR3 is 15 residues long. The germline V gene has CDR1 LNHDA and CDR2 SQIVND (reference sequence). The CDR3 nucleotides read TGTGCCAGTTGGTGGGGGACAGGGAACACCGGGGAGCTGTTTTTT. Translated: CASWWGTGNTGELFF. The full variable domain, in which reference TRBV19 and TRBJ2-2 provide the parts outside the CDR3, is DGGITQSPKYLFRKEGQNVTLSCEQNLNHDAMYWYRQDPGQGLRLIYYSQIVNDFQKGDIAEGYSVSREKKESFPLTVTSAQKNPTAFYLCASWWGTGNTGELFFGEGSRLTVL.

The chain is built from TRBV6-2 or TRBV6-3 and TRBJ1-5; 9 nucleotides align to TRBD1. The trim removed 7 bases at V and 5 bases at J, leaving 3 bases unmatched. Germline V gene sequence: CDR1 MNHEY, CDR2 SVGEGT. The CDR3 is made up of 13 amino acids. Here the CDR3 reads CASKRQGDQPQHF. In DNA form, the CDR3 reads TGTGCCAGCAAAAGACAGGGGGATCAGCCCCAGCATTTT.